These T cell receptor beta chains were read from a single sample in a study of T cells in Graves' hyperthyroidism and ophthalmopathy. TCRdb reprocessed the multiplex PCR reads via MiXCR and lists one record per CDR3 protein. This table holds around 300,000 distinct CDR3 sequences, approximately 15% found once. Sequencing was performed on blood. These receptors were taken from a woman aged 40-49 years with Graves' hyperthyroidism. Both conserved end residues are part of each CDR3. Each record gives: J gene, clone size, V gene, D gene, CDR3 DNA, CDR3 protein. The D gene is left open where the match is weak. Rows may omit the clone size; those that give it use once, few, many or a size class.

j_gene: TRBJ2-7; abundance: many; v_gene: TRBV28; d_gene: TRBD1; CDR3nt: TGTGCCAGCAGCCGAGACAGGGGGAGGGTCTACGAGCAGTACTTC; CDR3aa: CASSRDRGRVYEQYF
j_gene: TRBJ1-1; abundance: many; v_gene: TRBV3-1; d_gene: -; CDR3nt: TGTGCCAGCAGCCAAGGGCAGCTGAACACTGAAGCTTTCTTT; CDR3aa: CASSQGQLNTEAFF
j_gene: TRBJ1-2; abundance: -; v_gene: TRBV6-1; d_gene: -; CDR3nt: TGTGCCAGCAGTGAAGCGATGTGGCAGACTAACTATGGCTACACCTTC; CDR3aa: CASSEAMWQTNYGYTF
j_gene: TRBJ1-3; abundance: few; v_gene: TRBV4-1; d_gene: -; CDR3nt: TGCGCCAGCAGCCAAGAACGTTGGGGGAGTTACTCTGGAAACACCATATATTTT; CDR3aa: CASSQERWGSYSGNTIYF
j_gene: TRBJ1-5; abundance: many; v_gene: TRBV6-6; d_gene: -; CDR3nt: TGTGCCAGCAGTTACTCTTCAGGTAGTCAGCCCCAGCATTTT; CDR3aa: CASSYSSGSQPQHF
j_gene: TRBJ2-1; abundance: -; v_gene: TRBV19; d_gene: TRBD2; CDR3nt: TGTGCCAGTAGACCGGGACTAGCGGTTTCTGAGCAGTTCTTC; CDR3aa: CASRPGLAVSEQFF
j_gene: TRBJ2-2; abundance: many; v_gene: TRBV7-9; d_gene: -; CDR3nt: TGTGCCAGCAGCATGGGAGGGGAGCTGTTTTTT; CDR3aa: CASSMGGELFF
j_gene: TRBJ2-3; abundance: many; v_gene: TRBV7-8; d_gene: -; CDR3nt: TGTGCCAGCAGCTCCCCCCTTTCCCTTACAGATACGCAGTATTTT; CDR3aa: CASSSPLSLTDTQYF
j_gene: TRBJ2-5; abundance: many; v_gene: TRBV5-6; d_gene: TRBD2; CDR3nt: TGTGCCAGCAGCTTGCAGGCGGGGGTAGAGACCCAGTACTTC; CDR3aa: CASSLQAGVETQYF
j_gene: TRBJ2-5; abundance: many; v_gene: TRBV29-1; d_gene: -; CDR3nt: TGCAGCGTTTTCCCGCGTAGGGAACAAGAGACCCAGTACTTC; CDR3aa: CSVFPRREQETQYF
j_gene: TRBJ1-1; abundance: many; v_gene: TRBV28; d_gene: TRBD1; CDR3nt: TGTGCCAGCAGTCTACAGGGGGCTGAAGCTTTCTTT; CDR3aa: CASSLQGAEAFF
j_gene: TRBJ2-3; abundance: -; v_gene: TRBV9; d_gene: TRBD2; CDR3nt: TGTGCCAGCAGCGCTAGGACTAGCGGGACTTCGGGAGATACGCAGTATTTT; CDR3aa: CASSARTSGTSGDTQYF
j_gene: TRBJ1-4; abundance: many; v_gene: TRBV3-1; d_gene: TRBD1; CDR3nt: TGTGCCAGCAGCCAAAACAGGGGTGAAAAACTGTTTTTT; CDR3aa: CASSQNRGEKLFF
j_gene: TRBJ1-6; abundance: -; v_gene: TRBV14; d_gene: TRBD1; CDR3nt: TGTGCCAGCAGCCCCCTCGGACAGGGGGTGGGGACGCCCCTCCACTTT; CDR3aa: CASSPLGQGVGTPLHF
j_gene: TRBJ2-7; abundance: -; v_gene: TRBV12-3/TRBV12-4; d_gene: TRBD1; CDR3nt: TGTGCCAGCACCGCCGGGACAGGTTACGAGCAGTACTTC; CDR3aa: CASTAGTGYEQYF
j_gene: TRBJ2-3; abundance: few; v_gene: TRBV7-6; d_gene: TRBD1; CDR3nt: TGTGCCAGCAGCGTCCGGCCGGGACAGGGAGGAGGAGATACGCAGTATTTT; CDR3aa: CASSVRPGQGGGDTQYF
j_gene: TRBJ2-7; abundance: many; v_gene: TRBV10-3; d_gene: -; CDR3nt: TGTGCCATCAGTGAGTTCGGGGGGCTATGGTCCTACGAGCAGTACTTC; CDR3aa: CAISEFGGLWSYEQYF
j_gene: TRBJ1-5; abundance: few; v_gene: TRBV19; d_gene: TRBD1; CDR3nt: TGTGCCAGTAGGGTCCGGGACAGGGTCGGTCAGCCCCAGCACTTT; CDR3aa: CASRVRDRVGQPQHF
j_gene: TRBJ2-7; abundance: many; v_gene: TRBV20-1; d_gene: -; CDR3nt: TGCAGTGCTAGAGTCCCGGGAGTGAGGGACGAGCAGTACTTC; CDR3aa: CSARVPGVRDEQYF
j_gene: TRBJ2-5; abundance: -; v_gene: TRBV7-3; d_gene: TRBD1; CDR3nt: TGTGCCAGCAGCTCAACAGGGGGCGCGGAGGAGACCCAGTACTTC; CDR3aa: CASSSTGGAEETQYF
j_gene: TRBJ2-1; abundance: -; v_gene: TRBV7-2; d_gene: -; CDR3nt: TGTGCCAGCAGCTTAGCTCCGGGACAAGGGCAGTTCTTC; CDR3aa: CASSLAPGQGQFF
j_gene: TRBJ2-3; abundance: many; v_gene: TRBV7-2; d_gene: -; CDR3nt: TGTGCCAGCAGCTTACGGGGGGCCGCCCCAGATACGCAGTATTTT; CDR3aa: CASSLRGAAPDTQYF
j_gene: TRBJ2-1; abundance: -; v_gene: TRBV19; d_gene: -; CDR3nt: TGTGCCAGTAGTACTCGGGGTAGCAGGGGCTCGAGCTCCTACAATGAGCAGTTCTTC; CDR3aa: CASSTRGSRGSSSYNEQFF
j_gene: TRBJ2-7; abundance: many; v_gene: TRBV20-1; d_gene: TRBD1; CDR3nt: TGCAGTGCTAGTGGGGGACAGGGGACGTACGAGCAGTACTTC; CDR3aa: CSASGGQGTYEQYF